These 12 T cell receptor beta chains were sequenced from one sample in a study of low-dose radiotherapy and immunotherapy resistance in tumors (dated by TCRdb to the early 2020s). The time point tag for this specimen amounts to: after trial treatment. The sample's treatment or condition, from its label and the paper: LDRT plus nivolumab, ipilimumab, low-dose cyclophosphamide and aspirin (RACIN trial). The sequencer was an Illumina HiSeq 2500. To make first-strand cDNA, Superscript III was used along with a set of TRAV- and TRBV-specific primers so that both the TCRalpha and TCRbeta chains were covered. TCRs were amplified with Phusion for 15 to 20 PCR cycles, with a constant-region primer paired with the adapter attached to the V primers. TCRdb cleaned the public reads at Q25 with fastp, built clones with MiXCR and kept in-frame beta chains. A single entry per CDR3 protein holds the most common genes and DNA from its merged rows. A total of tens of thousands of distinct CDR3 sequences appear in this sample, roughly 20% of them only once. Around 13% of the sample is held by the ten biggest clonotypes.

The sequenced sample was PBMCs, obtained after low-dose radiotherapy plus immunotherapy. Source of these receptors: a female donor with ovarian cancer.

This clonotype showed up many times. This sequence joins TRBV6-2 or TRBV6-3 and TRBJ2-2; D possibly corresponds to TRBD2 (5 bases). The V gene's germline CDR1 is MNHEY and CDR2 SVGEGT. V lost 8 bases and J 7 bases, leaving 11 bases between the germline ends. The CDR3 sequence is 12 residues long. The CDR3 here is CASRVRGGELFF. CDR3 sequence (DNA): TGTGCCAGCCGCGTTCGGGGCGGGGAGCTGTTTTTT.

This clonotype was recorded at least ten times. The chain employs TRBV5-1 and TRBJ1-2; maybe TRBD1 (6 bases). The V end was cut by 0 bases, the J end by 2 bases, with 11 bases between. This CDR3 has 15 residues. Germline lookup yields CDR1 SGHRS and CDR2 YFSETQ. Here the CDR3 DNA reads TGCGCCAGCAGCTTGGCCACAGGGACAAACTATGGCTACACCTTC. Translation gives CASSLATGTNYGYTF. Combining the CDR3 with reference TRBV5-1 and TRBJ1-2 gives the whole variable domain KAGVTQTPRYLIKTRGQQVTLSCSPISGHRSVSWYQQTPGQGLQFLFEYFSETQRNKGNFPGRFSGRQFSNSRSEMNVSTLELGDSALYLCASSLATGTNYGYTFGSGTRLTVV.

About this clonotype: With a far larger clone one base away, a read error is the likely cause. The CDR3 loop reads CASSSLGTVAGELFF. The DNA of the CDR3 is TGTGCCAGCAGCTCCCTTGGGACGGTCGCCGGGGAGCTGTTTTTT. The chain combines TRBV7-9 with TRBJ2-2, with D possibly called TRBD1 or TRBD2 (5 bases each). Germline-derived CDR1 and CDR2 are SEHNR and FQNEAQ (reference sequence). The V gene lost 4 bases and the J gene lost 6 bases, with 15 bases spanning the gap. This CDR3 is 15 amino acids long.

This clonotype was counted at least ten times. The CDR3 DNA reads TGCGCCAGCAGCTTGGGGGGGACAGGGGGGGTCGAGCAGTACTTC. It codes for CASSLGGTGGVEQYF. This sequence joins TRBV5-1 and TRBJ2-7; TRBD1 agrees at 11 bases. This CDR3 is built from 15 residues. Germline V gene lookup returns CDR1 SGHRS and CDR2 YFSETQ. The V segment lost 0 bases and the J segment 6 bases; nucleotides outside the gene matches: 5. Supplemented by reference TRBV5-1 and TRBJ2-7, the full variable domain reads KAGVTQTPRYLIKTRGQQVTLSCSPISGHRSVSWYQQTPGQGLQFLFEYFSETQRNKGNFPGRFSGRQFSNSRSEMNVSTLELGDSALYLCASSLGGTGGVEQYFGPGTRLTVT.

The table lists this clonotype with many counts. The rearrangement joins TRBV5-5 to TRBJ1-2, with D perhaps TRBD1 (5 bases). CDR3 length equals 15 residues. Germline V gene data show CDR1 as SGHKS and CDR2 as YYEKEE (reference sequence). Trimming pared 0 bases from V and 4 bases from J, leaving 13 bases between. DNA for the CDR3: TGTGCCAGCAGCTTGGGGGGGTCCAGGCCCTATGGCTACACCTTC. It is translated as CASSLGGSRPYGYTF.

In its sample, this clonotype was seen many times. The V call is TRBV12-3 or TRBV12-4, the J call TRBJ2-3, with 7 bases that match TRBD2. There are 15 residues in the CDR3. V dropped 3 bases and J dropped 5; count of bases not matched to a gene: 8. Here the CDR3 DNA reads TGTGCCAGCAGTTTGCGAGCGGGGACTGGAGATACGCAGTATTTT. This gives the protein CASSLRAGTGDTQYF.

This clonotype occurred many times. The chain is built from TRBV28 and TRBJ2-7, with 13 positions matching TRBD2. This CDR3 region has 14 residues. CDR1 MDHEN and CDR2 SYDVKM come from the germline V gene. Unmatched junction bases numbered 4, after V lost 5 bases and J lost 6 bases. The CDR3 loop reads CASSGGLAGVEQYF. CDR3 coding DNA: TGTGCCAGCAGTGGCGGACTAGCGGGAGTCGAGCAGTACTTC.

In regard to this clonotype: This likely reflects a read error, since a far larger clone is one base away. The gene calls are TRBV11-2 and TRBJ2-1; 9 positions agree with TRBD2. The CDR3 is 15 amino acids. V trimming: 1 base; J trimming: 10 bases; junction bases outside the gene matches: 8. From germline, CDR1 is SGHAT and CDR2 FQNNGV. CDR3 residues: CASSLGLAGIYEQFF. CDR3 nucleotides: TGTGCCAGCAGCTTAGGGCTAGCGGGGATCTACGAGCAGTTCTTC.

This clonotype has ten or more counts. V is TRBV4-1 and J is TRBJ2-7; maybe TRBD1 (6 bases). Trimming removed 4 bases from V and 1 base from J, with 20 bases in between. The CDR3 sequence is 17 residues long. In germline, CDR1 is MGHRA, CDR2 YSYEKL. For the CDR3, the DNA is TGCGCCAGCAGCCGCTCCAACCTGGGGACATCTTCCTACGAGCAGTACTTC. Protein product: CASSRSNLGTSSYEQYF.

This clonotype was counted at least ten times. The rearrangement joins TRBV7-3 to TRBJ1-2, with 9 bases lining up with TRBD1. CDR1 is SGHTA and CDR2 is FQGTGA in the germline V gene. The CDR3 runs 14 residues. The junction had 6 bases not matched to a gene; V was cut back by 2 bases and J by 8 bases. This chain's CDR3 is CASSLEVGQGGYTF. DNA of the CDR3: TGTGCCAGCAGCTTAGAAGTGGGACAGGGAGGCTACACCTTC.

This clonotype has a handful of counts. The chain joins TRBV11-2 to TRBJ1-4; D is perhaps TRBD1 (6 bases). CDR3 length equals 15 residues. Trimming cost V 8 bases and J 7 bases, with 20 bases left between them. Germline CDR1 reads SGHAT; CDR2 reads FQNNGV. The CDR3 DNA is TGTGCCAGCTGCCTGTTTGGGGGGCGTAGTGAAAAACTGTTTTTT. Its protein product is CASCLFGGRSEKLFF. Based on the CDR3 plus reference TRBV11-2 and TRBJ1-4, the full variable domain is EAGVAQSPRYKIIEKRQSVAFWCNPISGHATLYWYQQILGQGPKLLIQFQNNGVVDDSQLPKDRFSAERLKGVDSTLKIQPAKLEDSAVYLCASCLFGGRSEKLFFGSGTQLSVL.

In its sample, this clonotype was seen once. The rearrangement uses TRBV5-1 and TRBJ2-1; 10 bases fit TRBD2. The ends lost 4 bases at V and 7 bases at J; junction bases unmatched: 8. Germline CDR1 SGHRS, CDR2 YFSETQ. The CDR3 sequence is 15 residues long. The chain's CDR3 is CASSISGGAPNEQFF. DNA of the CDR3: TGCGCCAGCAGCATAAGCGGGGGGGCCCCTAATGAGCAGTTCTTC.